One sample yielded the 26 T cell receptor beta chains listed below, sequenced in a study of CD8 T cells in Susac syndrome. With random hexamers, 0.5 to 1 ug RNA was reverse transcribed. Each CDR3 protein gets one entry after TCRdb re-called the immunoSEQ multiplex PCR reads with MiXCR. The sample consists of about 240,000 distinct CDR3 sequences, approximately 95% of them appearing once. Sequencing input: CD4+ T cells from PBMCs. These receptors were taken from a human donor with Susac syndrome.

CDR3 DNA: TGCAGCGTTGACAACGGGAAGAGCAATGAGCAGTTCTTC. Protein sequence: CSVDNGKSNEQFF. The chain uses TRBV29-1 and TRBJ2-1, with D possibly matching TRBD2 (5 bases). Looked up from germline, CDR1 is SQVTM and CDR2 is ANQGSEA. CDR3 length: 13 amino acids. V gave up 3 bases and J gave up 6 bases, with 12 bases separating them.

The CDR3 bases are TGTGCCAGCAGCCAAAAGAGGGCGGATGAGCAGTTCTTC. It specifies CASSQKRADEQFF. The chain uses TRBV5-4 and TRBJ2-1; tentative D call: TRBD2 (5 bases). Germline V gives CDR1 SGHNT, CDR2 YYREEE (reference sequence). The CDR3 covers 13 residues. V lost 4 bases, J lost 8 bases, and 13 bases lay in between.

The chain employs TRBV14 and TRBJ2-2; D might be TRBD2 (6 bases). Trimming removed 4 bases from V and 6 bases from J, with 12 bases in between. The CDR3 is made up of 14 amino acids. From germline, CDR1 is SGHDN and CDR2 FVKESK. The CDR3 loop is CASSLTSLSGELFF. For the CDR3, the DNA is TGTGCCAGCAGCCTGACTAGTCTGTCCGGGGAGCTGTTTTTT.

This clonotype has a single count. The V and J genes are TRBV18 and TRBJ2-3; D is perhaps TRBD2 (5 bases). Trimming took off 6 bases at V and 1 base at J, with 14 bases between the two ends. The CDR3 is 15 residues long. The germline gives CDR1 KGHSH, CDR2 LQKENI. The CDR3 sequence: CASSRRAEGTDTQYF. CDR3 nucleotides: TGTGCCAGCTCGCGAAGAGCGGAAGGCACAGATACGCAGTATTTT. The full variable domain, completed using reference TRBV18 and TRBJ2-3, is NAGVMQNPRHLVRRRGQEARLRCSPMKGHSHVYWYRQLPEEGLKFMVYLQKENIIDESGMPKERFSAEFPKEGPSILRIQQVVRGDSAAYFCASSRRAEGTDTQYFGPGTRLTVL.

V gene TRBV21-1 combines with J gene TRBJ2-7; the table's TRBD1 call for D was not verified on the DNA. TRBV21-1 is annotated as a pseudogene. The CDR3 sequence is 15 residues long. CDR3 coding DNA: TGTGCCAGCAGCAAAGGGGCAGGGGTAACCTACGAGCAGTACTTC. This codes for CASSKGAGVTYEQYF.

The gene calls are TRBV11-3 and TRBJ2-1; D remains ambiguous. Trimming stripped 1 base from V and 2 bases from J, with 9 bases between. Germline values: CDR1 SGHNT, CDR2 YENEEA. The CDR3 contains 15 residues. This CDR3 reads CASSLGPATYNEQFF. The CDR3 DNA reads TGTGCCAGCAGCTTAGGCCCAGCGACCTACAATGAGCAGTTCTTC.

The V and J genes are TRBV21-1 and TRBJ2-1; TRBD1 is taken as the D call from the table, unchecked against the DNA. TRBV21-1 is annotated as a pseudogene. This CDR3 comprises 15 residues. Here the CDR3 reads CASSKDTPSDNEQFF. The CDR3 DNA reads TGTGCCAGCAGCAAAGACACCCCTTCTGACAATGAGCAGTTCTTC.

The rearrangement uses TRBV30 and TRBJ1-1; D not resolved. Trimming left V 4 bases short and J 10 bases short, with 13 bases between. The CDR3 totals 11 residues. CDR1 is GTSNPN, CDR2 SVGIG, per germline (reference sequence). The CDR3, as DNA: TGTGCCTGGAATGAGGCCCGAGGAGCTTTCTTT. Encoded protein: CAWNEARGAFF.

The chain combines TRBV27 with TRBJ1-1; a possible D gene is TRBD1 (5 bases). In germline, CDR1 is MNHEY, CDR2 SMNVEV (reference sequence). There are 15 residues in the CDR3. Trimming took off 0 bases at V and 1 base at J, with 9 bases between the two ends. This chain's CDR3 is CASSLSPGRNTEAFF. In DNA form, the CDR3 reads TGTGCCAGCAGTTTATCCCCAGGGAGGAACACTGAAGCTTTCTTT.

The J gene is TRBJ2-1, the V gene TRBV7-3; TRBD1 aligns across 11 bases. Germline CDR1 is SGHTA and CDR2 is FQGTGA. This CDR3 region has 13 residues. The V gene end was trimmed by 8 bases and the J gene end by 6 bases; junction bases not matched to a gene: 3. The CDR3 DNA reads as TGTGCCAGCGGACAGGGGGCGTCCAATGAGCAGTTCTTC. Its protein is CASGQGASNEQFF.

The CDR3 loop is CASSSLRQAISGANVLTF. The CDR3 DNA follows: TGTGCCAGCAGCTCTCTCCGACAGGCCATCTCTGGGGCCAACGTCCTGACTTTC. This sequence joins TRBV13 and TRBJ2-6, with a tentative D call TRBD1 (6 bases). There are 18 residues in the CDR3. The germline V and J ends were trimmed by 4 bases and 0 bases, with 16 bases remaining between them. Germline V CDR1 and CDR2: PRHDT, FYEKMQ (reference sequence).

The chain is built from TRBV6-4 and TRBJ2-2; D is unresolved. The CDR3 totals 13 residues. Germline V gene sequence: CDR1 MRHNA, CDR2 SNTAGT. Trimming pared 2 bases from V and 6 bases from J, leaving 7 bases between. CDR3 protein: CASSDAYAGELFF. CDR3 nucleotide sequence: TGTGCCAGCAGTGACGCGTATGCCGGGGAGCTGTTTTTT.

The chain recombines TRBV3-1 with TRBJ2-7, with D possibly being TRBD2 (6 bases). Germline CDR1 is LGHDT and CDR2 is YNNKEL (reference sequence). The CDR3 totals 14 residues. Trimming removed 3 bases at V and 3 bases at J, with 12 bases between. The CDR3: CASSQEGGSYEQYF. In DNA, the CDR3 is TGTGCCAGCAGCCAGGAGGGAGGCAGCTACGAGCAGTACTTC.

This chain links TRBV5-1 with TRBJ2-2; weak D call: TRBD2 (5 bases). Trimming shortened V by 2 bases and J by 2 bases, and 10 bases separated the two germline ends. Germline values: CDR1 SGHRS, CDR2 YFSETQ. CDR3 length equals 15 residues. The DNA for the CDR3 is TGCGCCAGCAGCTTTCAGACTACTAACACCGGGGAGCTGTTTTTT. This translates into CASSFQTTNTGELFF.

The chain carries TRBV20-1 and TRBJ2-3, with 8 bases aligning to TRBD2. The CDR3 is 14 amino acids. The trim removed 3 bases at V and 1 base at J, leaving 3 bases unmatched. Germline V gene sequence: CDR1 DFQATT, CDR2 SNEGSKA (reference sequence). The CDR3 sequence: CSASGRARTDTQYF. For the CDR3, the DNA is TGCAGTGCTAGCGGGAGGGCCCGCACAGATACGCAGTATTTT.

The chain employs TRBV19 and TRBJ2-1; D might be TRBD2 (6 bases). The V end was cut by 8 bases, the J end by 4 bases, with 18 bases between. From germline, CDR1 is LNHDA and CDR2 SQIVND (reference sequence). The CDR3 is 15 amino acids. DNA for the CDR3: TGTGCCAGTTCCGGGACTTCCCTCGCGTACAATGAGCAGTTCTTC. It translates to CASSGTSLAYNEQFF. Full variable domain (rest looked up from reference TRBV19 and TRBJ2-1): DGGITQSPKYLFRKEGQNVTLSCEQNLNHDAMYWYRQDPGQGLRLIYYSQIVNDFQKGDIAEGYSVSREKKESFPLTVTSAQKNPTAFYLCASSGTSLAYNEQFFGPGTRLTVL.

The chain joins TRBV20-1 to TRBJ2-1; the match to TRBD2 covers 8 bases. The CDR3 sequence is 13 residues long. Germline CDR1 is DFQATT and CDR2 is SNEGSKA (reference sequence). CDR3 coding DNA: TGCGCCGGGGGGGGCCACTCCTACAATGAGCAGTTCTTC. Translating it yields CAGGGHSYNEQFF.

Comment on this clonotype: A read error may produce the germline difference seen at one junction end. The gene calls are TRBV29-1 and TRBJ1-2; TRBD1 matches at 8 bases. CDR3 size: 13 residues. Per germline, CDR1 SQVTM and CDR2 ANQGSEA. The CDR3 bases are TGCAGCGCGTCCTGGGAAGGACAGGGCCCTTCTAGTTTC. Its protein is CSASWEGQGPSSF.

The chain recombines TRBV9 with TRBJ2-1; maybe TRBD1 (6 bases). The CDR3 sequence is 13 residues long. The V end lost 2 bases, the J end lost 5 bases, and 8 bases lay between the germline ends. The germline V gene encodes CDR1 SGDLS and CDR2 YYNGEE. The CDR3 sequence: CASSVDRHNEQFF. The DNA of the CDR3 is TGTGCCAGCAGCGTCGACAGGCACAATGAGCAGTTCTTC.

The V gene is TRBV28, the J gene TRBJ2-4; D unclear. V dropped 3 bases and J dropped 7 bases, with 4 bases sitting between them. CDR1 and CDR2 (germline): MDHEN, SYDVKM. The CDR3 loop spans 11 amino acids. CDR3 loop: CASSFSNIQYF. DNA of the CDR3: TGTGCCAGCAGTTTCTCGAACATTCAGTACTTC.

V is TRBV29-1 and J is TRBJ2-1; a possible D gene is TRBD2 (6 bases). The CDR3 is 13 amino acids. V lost 4 bases to trimming and J lost 4 bases, with 11 bases between them. The V gene's germline CDR1 is SQVTM and CDR2 ANQGSEA. CDR3 bases: TGCAGCGTTGGAGTAGCGGAATACAATGAGCAGTTCTTC. It translates to CSVGVAEYNEQFF.

The CDR3 coding sequence is TGTGCCACCAGCCCCGAGTTAAAAGCGGGAAGCTACAATGAGCAGTTCTTC. Encoded protein: CATSPELKAGSYNEQFF. The rearrangement joins TRBV24-1 to TRBJ2-1; 7 bases are a match to TRBD2. The CDR3 is made up of 17 amino acids. Germline loops: CDR1 KGHDR, CDR2 SFDVKD. Trimming removed 7 bases from V and 3 bases from J; junction bases left unmatched: 14.

This chain joins TRBV7-3 and TRBJ2-5; D is ambiguous. Trimming stripped 2 bases from V and 5 bases from J, with 9 bases between. Germline CDR1 SGHTA, CDR2 FQGTGA. The CDR3 spans 13 residues. The CDR3 bases are TGTGCCAGCAGCTTATCTCCAGCGGAGACCCAGTACTTC. Protein sequence: CASSLSPAETQYF.

This sequence joins TRBV19 and TRBJ1-1, with D possibly matching TRBD1 (5 bases). V was pared by 7 bases and J by 1 base, with 10 bases between. The CDR3 extends over 13 amino acids. Per the germline V gene, CDR1 is LNHDA and CDR2 is SQIVND (reference sequence). The CDR3 loop is CASTLGGNTEAFF. DNA of the CDR3: TGTGCCAGTACACTTGGGGGGAACACTGAAGCTTTCTTT.

V is TRBV30 and J is TRBJ2-1; 9 nucleotides match TRBD1. From germline, CDR1 is GTSNPN and CDR2 SVGIG (reference sequence). V lost 4 bases and J lost 7; bases outside the gene matches: 8. The CDR3 spans 14 residues. CDR3 sequence: CAWTYRDRVNEQFF. The DNA of the CDR3 is TGTGCCTGGACGTACCGGGACAGGGTGAATGAGCAGTTCTTC.

The J gene is TRBJ2-7, the V gene TRBV29-1; a possible D gene is TRBD1 (5 bases). The CDR3 extends over 13 amino acids. CDR1 is SQVTM and CDR2 is ANQGSEA in the germline V gene. The V and J ends lost 4 bases and 4 bases respectively, with 14 bases between them. The CDR3 coding sequence is TGCAGCGTTGCCAGGGTCAGCCGGTACGAGCAGTACTTC. It translates to CSVARVSRYEQYF.